Sequencing of this T cell receptor (beta chain) was carried out in a study of CD8+ T cells in alopecia areata. Study summary: Scalp area affected, as a percentage, set the severity score of treated patients.

Treatment described: oral pan-JAK inhibitor, 5-10 mg twice daily. This clone showed up just a few times. Antigen: not known. As the sequencing template, cDNA was produced by extracting RNA and reverse transcribing it. Only in-frame clones appear in the TCRdb table, and some are missing; sequencing was by immunoSEQ multiplex PCR. This sample has 200,000 or so clones, with 58% found just once. CDR3 size: 16 residues. Germline-derived CDR1 and CDR2 are LNHNV and YYDKDF (reference sequence). Losses at the gene ends were 4 bases for V and 5 bases for J; bases not matched to a gene: 12. Whole-study findings and limits: While tofacitinib was given, many expanded lesional clones persisted in scalp and blood. Mice gave a clearer picture of TCR sharing than patients did, possibly for HLA-related reasons.

The sequence was obtained from a human donor with alopecia areata. The rearrangement links TRBV15 to TRBJ2-5, with 8 nucleotides matching TRBD1. The source was CD4+ T cells sorted from blood, collected at week 24, from a patient treated with tofacitinib. The CDR3 DNA reads as TGTGCCACCAGCACCCCAGGGGGCCGGGGTCGGGAGACCCAGTACTTC. As protein: CATSTPGGRGRETQYF.